The present TCR beta chain was sequenced within a study of T cell responses to AZD1222 COVID-19 vaccine. General study findings and limits: Unmutated variant regions are reportedly the target of nearly half of TCRs that are spike-specific.

Trimming took 3 bases from V and 0 from J, leaving 7 bases between them. Per germline, CDR1 SGHNT and CDR2 YYREEE (reference sequence). The CDR3 totals 14 residues. Generated by immunoSEQ multiplex PCR, the TCRdb table keeps only in-frame clones and is missing some. The table shows some 140,000 clones, with around 90% occurring only once. Points on this clone: The antigen is unknown.

The rearrangement links TRBV5-4 to TRBJ1-3; D ambiguous. This specimen consisted of peripheral blood, obtained on day 0 of AZD1222 vaccination. This TCR was recovered from an adult in good health. For the CDR3, the DNA is TGTGCCAGCAGCTCGACACTCTCTGGAAACACCATATATTTT. The encoded protein is CASSSTLSGNTIYF. Drawing the rest from reference TRBV5-4 and TRBJ1-3, the complete variable domain is ETGVTQSPTHLIKTRGQQVTLRCSSQSGHNTVSWYQQALGQGPQFIFQYYREEENGRGNFPPRFSGLQFPNYSSELNVNALELDDSALYLCASSSTLSGNTIYFGEGSWLTVV.